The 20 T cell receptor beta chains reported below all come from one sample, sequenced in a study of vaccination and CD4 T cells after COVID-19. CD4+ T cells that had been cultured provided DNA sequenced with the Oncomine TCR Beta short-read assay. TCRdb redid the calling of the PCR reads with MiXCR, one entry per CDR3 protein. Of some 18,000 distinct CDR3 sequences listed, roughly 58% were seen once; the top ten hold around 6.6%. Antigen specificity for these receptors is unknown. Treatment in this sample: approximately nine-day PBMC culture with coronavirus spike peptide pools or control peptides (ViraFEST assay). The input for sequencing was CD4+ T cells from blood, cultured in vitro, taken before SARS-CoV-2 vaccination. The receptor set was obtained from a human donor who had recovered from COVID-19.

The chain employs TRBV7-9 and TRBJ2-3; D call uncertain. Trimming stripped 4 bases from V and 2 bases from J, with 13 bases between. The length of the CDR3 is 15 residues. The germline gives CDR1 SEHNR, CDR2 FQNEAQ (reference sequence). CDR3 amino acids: CASSSFSRNTDTQYF. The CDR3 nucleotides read TGTGCCAGCAGCTCTTTTAGCCGAAACACAGATACGCAGTATTTT. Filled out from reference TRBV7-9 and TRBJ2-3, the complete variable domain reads DTGVSQNPRHKITKRGQNVTFRCDPISEHNRLYWYRQTLGQGPEFLTYFQNEAQLEKSRLLSDRFSAERPKGSFSTLEIQRTEQGDSAMYLCASSSFSRNTDTQYFGPGTRLTVL.

The DNA of the CDR3 is TGTGCCAGCAGGGTAGGACTAGCGGGAACCTACAATGAGCAGTTCTTC. Its protein product is CASRVGLAGTYNEQFF. The V call is TRBV12-3 or TRBV12-4, the J call TRBJ2-1; 12 nucleotides match TRBD2. Trimming at V came to 6 bases and at J to 2 bases, leaving 5 bases not matched to a gene. The CDR3 contains 16 residues.

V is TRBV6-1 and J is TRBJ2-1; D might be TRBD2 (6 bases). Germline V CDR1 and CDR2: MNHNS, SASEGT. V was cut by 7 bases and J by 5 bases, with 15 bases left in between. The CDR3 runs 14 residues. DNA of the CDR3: TGTGCCAGCACCCGATTACGGGGGAACAATGAGCAGTTCTTC. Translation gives CASTRLRGNNEQFF.

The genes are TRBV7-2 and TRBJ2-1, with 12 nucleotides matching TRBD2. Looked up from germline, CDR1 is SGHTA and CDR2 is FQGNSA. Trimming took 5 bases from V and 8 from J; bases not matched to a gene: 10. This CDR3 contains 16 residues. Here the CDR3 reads CASSLSSGRAMHEQFF. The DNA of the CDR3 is TGTGCCAGCAGCCTCTCTAGCGGGAGGGCCATGCATGAGCAGTTCTTC.

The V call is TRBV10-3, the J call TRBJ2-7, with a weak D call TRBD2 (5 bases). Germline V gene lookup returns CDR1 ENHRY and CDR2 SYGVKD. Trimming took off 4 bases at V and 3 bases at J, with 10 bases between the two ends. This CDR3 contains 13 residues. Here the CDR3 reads CAISALDNYEQYF. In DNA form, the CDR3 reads TGTGCCATCAGTGCACTAGATAACTACGAGCAGTACTTC.

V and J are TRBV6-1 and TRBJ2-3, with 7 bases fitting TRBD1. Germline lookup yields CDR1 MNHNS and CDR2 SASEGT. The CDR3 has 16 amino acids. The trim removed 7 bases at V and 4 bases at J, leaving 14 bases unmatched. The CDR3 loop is CASTARTGTGPDTQYF. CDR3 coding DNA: TGTGCCAGCACCGCACGGACAGGCACAGGGCCAGATACGCAGTATTTT.

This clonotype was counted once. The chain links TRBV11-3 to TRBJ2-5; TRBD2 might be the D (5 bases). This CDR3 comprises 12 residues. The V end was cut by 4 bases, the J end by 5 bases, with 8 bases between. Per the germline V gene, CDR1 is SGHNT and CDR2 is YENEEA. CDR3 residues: CASSSPGETQYF. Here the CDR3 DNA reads TGTGCCAGCAGCTCGCCGGGGGAGACCCAGTACTTC.

This chain's CDR3 is CASSHSGREYGNEQFF. CDR3 DNA: TGTGCCAGTAGTCATAGCGGGAGGGAGTACGGCAATGAGCAGTTCTTC. The chain has TRBV19 and TRBJ2-1; 11 nucleotides match TRBD2. The CDR3 contains 16 residues. CDR1 is LNHDA, CDR2 SQIVND, per germline (reference sequence). The ends lost 5 bases at V and 6 bases at J; junction bases unmatched: 9.

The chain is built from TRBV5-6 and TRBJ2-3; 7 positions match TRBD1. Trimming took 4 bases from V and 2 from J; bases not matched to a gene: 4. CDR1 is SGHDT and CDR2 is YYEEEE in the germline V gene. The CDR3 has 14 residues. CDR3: CASSPGTATDTQYF. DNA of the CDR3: TGTGCCAGCAGCCCCGGGACAGCCACAGATACGCAGTATTTT. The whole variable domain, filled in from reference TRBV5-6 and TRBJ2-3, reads DAGVTQSPTHLIKTRGQQVTLRCSPKSGHDTVSWYQQALGQGPQFIFQYYEEEERQRGNFPDRFSGHQFPNYSSELNVNALLLGDSALYLCASSPGTATDTQYFGPGTRLTVL.

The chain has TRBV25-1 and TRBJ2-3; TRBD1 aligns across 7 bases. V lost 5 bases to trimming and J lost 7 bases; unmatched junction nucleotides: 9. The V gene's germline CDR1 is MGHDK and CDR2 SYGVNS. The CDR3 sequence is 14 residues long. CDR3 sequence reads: CASSLTTGPNTQYF. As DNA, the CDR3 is TGTGCCAGCAGTCTCACGACAGGGCCAAATACGCAGTATTTT.

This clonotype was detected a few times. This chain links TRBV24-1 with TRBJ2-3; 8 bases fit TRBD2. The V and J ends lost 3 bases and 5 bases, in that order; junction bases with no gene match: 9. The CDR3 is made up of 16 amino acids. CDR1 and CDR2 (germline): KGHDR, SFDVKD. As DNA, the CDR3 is TGTGCCACCAGTGATCCGGGACTAGAATCCGGAGATACGCAGTATTTT. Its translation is CATSDPGLESGDTQYF.

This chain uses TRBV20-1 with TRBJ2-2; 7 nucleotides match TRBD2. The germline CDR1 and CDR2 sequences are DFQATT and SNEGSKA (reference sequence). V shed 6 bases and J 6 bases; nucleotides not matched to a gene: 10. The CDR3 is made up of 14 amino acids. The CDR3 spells CSAPSSGLAGELFF. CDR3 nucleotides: TGCAGTGCACCTTCTAGCGGCCTAGCCGGGGAGCTGTTTTTT.

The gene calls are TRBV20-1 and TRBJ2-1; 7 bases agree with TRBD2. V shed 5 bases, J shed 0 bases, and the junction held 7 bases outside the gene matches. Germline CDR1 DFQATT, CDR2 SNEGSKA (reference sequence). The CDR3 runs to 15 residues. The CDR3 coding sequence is TGCAGTGCTCTTCGCGGCGGGAGCTCCTACAATGAGCAGTTCTTC. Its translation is CSALRGGSSYNEQFF.

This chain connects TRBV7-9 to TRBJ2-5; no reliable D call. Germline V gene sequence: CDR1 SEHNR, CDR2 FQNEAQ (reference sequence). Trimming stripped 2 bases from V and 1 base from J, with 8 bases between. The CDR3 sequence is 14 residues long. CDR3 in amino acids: CASSLQGFQETQYF. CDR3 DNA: TGTGCCAGCAGCTTACAAGGGTTCCAAGAGACCCAGTACTTC.

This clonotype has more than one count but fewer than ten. This CDR3 is CASSYSLGGTNTGELFF. CDR3 bases: TGTGCCAGCAGTTACTCTCTCGGGGGGACGAACACCGGGGAGCTGTTTTTT. The chain couples TRBV6-5 to TRBJ2-2; 7 nucleotides line up with TRBD2. V lost 0 bases, J lost 0 bases, and 4 bases stayed unmatched. Germline lookup yields CDR1 MNHEY and CDR2 SVGAGI. The CDR3 length is 17 residues.

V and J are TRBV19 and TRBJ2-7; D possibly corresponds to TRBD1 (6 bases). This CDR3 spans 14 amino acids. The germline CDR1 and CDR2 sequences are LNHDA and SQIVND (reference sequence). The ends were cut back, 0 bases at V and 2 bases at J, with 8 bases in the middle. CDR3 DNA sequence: TGTGCCAGTAGTATAGATCAGGGGACCTACGAGCAGTACTTC. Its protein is CASSIDQGTYEQYF.

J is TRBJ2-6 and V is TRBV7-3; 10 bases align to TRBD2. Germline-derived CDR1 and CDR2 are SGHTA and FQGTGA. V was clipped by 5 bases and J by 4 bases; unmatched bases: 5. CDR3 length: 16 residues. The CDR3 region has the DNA TGTGCCAGCAGCCTCAGCGGGAGGGTCGGGGCCAACGTCCTGACTTTC. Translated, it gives CASSLSGRVGANVLTF.

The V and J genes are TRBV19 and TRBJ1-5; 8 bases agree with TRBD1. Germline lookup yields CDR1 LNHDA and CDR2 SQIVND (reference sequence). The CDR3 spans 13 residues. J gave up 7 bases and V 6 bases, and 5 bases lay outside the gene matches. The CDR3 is CASSKTGVQPQHF. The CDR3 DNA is TGTGCCAGTAGCAAGACAGGGGTCCAGCCCCAGCATTTT. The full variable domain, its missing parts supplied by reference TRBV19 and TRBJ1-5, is DGGITQSPKYLFRKEGQNVTLSCEQNLNHDAMYWYRQDPGQGLRLIYYSQIVNDFQKGDIAEGYSVSREKKESFPLTVTSAQKNPTAFYLCASSKTGVQPQHFGDGTRLSIL.

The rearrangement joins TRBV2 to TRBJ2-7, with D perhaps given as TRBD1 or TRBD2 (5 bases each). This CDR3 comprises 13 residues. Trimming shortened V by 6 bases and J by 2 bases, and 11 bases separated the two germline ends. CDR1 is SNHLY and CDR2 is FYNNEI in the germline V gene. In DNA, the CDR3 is TGTGCCAGCAGGGGGGACGGAACCTACGAGCAGTACTTC. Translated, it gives CASRGDGTYEQYF.

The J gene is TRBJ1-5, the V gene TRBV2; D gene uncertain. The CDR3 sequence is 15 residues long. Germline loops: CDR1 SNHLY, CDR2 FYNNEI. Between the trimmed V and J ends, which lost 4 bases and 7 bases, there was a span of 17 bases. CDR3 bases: TGTGCCAGCAGTGCCTACCGGGGTGTCGGGCAGCCCCAGCATTTT. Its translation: CASSAYRGVGQPQHF.